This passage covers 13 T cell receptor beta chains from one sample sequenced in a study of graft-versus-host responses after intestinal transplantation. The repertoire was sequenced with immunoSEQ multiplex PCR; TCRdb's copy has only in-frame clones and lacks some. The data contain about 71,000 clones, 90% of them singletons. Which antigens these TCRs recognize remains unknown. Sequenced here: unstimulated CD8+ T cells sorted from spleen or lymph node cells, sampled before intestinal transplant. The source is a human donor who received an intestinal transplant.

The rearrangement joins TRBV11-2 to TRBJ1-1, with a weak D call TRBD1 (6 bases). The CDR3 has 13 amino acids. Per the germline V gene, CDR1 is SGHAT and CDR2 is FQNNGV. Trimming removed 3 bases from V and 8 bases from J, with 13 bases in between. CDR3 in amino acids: CASSFKYRVEAFF. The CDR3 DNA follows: TGTGCCAGCAGCTTTAAGTACAGGGTAGAAGCTTTCTTT.

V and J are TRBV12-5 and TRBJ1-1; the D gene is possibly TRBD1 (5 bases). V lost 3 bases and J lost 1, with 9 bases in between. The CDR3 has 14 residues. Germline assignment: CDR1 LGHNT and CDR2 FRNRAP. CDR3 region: CASGFGGTNTEAFF. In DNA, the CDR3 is TGTGCTAGTGGTTTTGGGGGGACGAACACTGAAGCTTTCTTT.

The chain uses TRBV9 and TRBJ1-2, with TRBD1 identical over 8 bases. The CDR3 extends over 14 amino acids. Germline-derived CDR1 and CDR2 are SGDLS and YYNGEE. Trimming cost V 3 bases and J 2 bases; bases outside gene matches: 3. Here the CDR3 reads CASSAQGANYGYTF. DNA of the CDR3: TGTGCCAGCAGCGCGCAGGGGGCCAACTATGGCTACACCTTC.

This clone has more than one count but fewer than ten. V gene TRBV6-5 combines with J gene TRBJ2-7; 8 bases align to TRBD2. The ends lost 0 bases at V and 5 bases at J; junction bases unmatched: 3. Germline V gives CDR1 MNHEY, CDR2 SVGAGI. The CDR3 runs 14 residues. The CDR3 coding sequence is TGTGCCAGCAGTTACTCCGGCGGGAGGAACGAGCAGTACTTC. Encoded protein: CASSYSGGRNEQYF.

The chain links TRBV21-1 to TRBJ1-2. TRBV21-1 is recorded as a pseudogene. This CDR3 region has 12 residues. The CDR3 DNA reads TGTGCCAGAGGGGGGGGCGCGAATGGCTACACCTTC. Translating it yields CARGGGANGYTF.

The CDR3 coding sequence is TGTGCCAGCAGTTCGGACACTTCCCCCTACGAGCAGTACTTC. Translated: CASSSDTSPYEQYF. The chain uses TRBV2 and TRBJ2-7; D is perhaps TRBD1 (5 bases). The germline V and J ends were trimmed by 5 bases and 2 bases, with 13 bases remaining between them. Germline V gene data show CDR1 as SNHLY and CDR2 as FYNNEI. This CDR3 spans 14 amino acids.

The CDR3, as DNA: TGTGCCAGCAGCAAAGAGGGGCAGGGAGGCTCCTACGAGCAGTACTTC. It codes for CASSKEGQGGSYEQYF. This chain joins TRBV21-1 and TRBJ2-7; the DNA was not used to check the table's D call, TRBD2. TRBV21-1 is a pseudogene. The CDR3 extends over 16 amino acids.

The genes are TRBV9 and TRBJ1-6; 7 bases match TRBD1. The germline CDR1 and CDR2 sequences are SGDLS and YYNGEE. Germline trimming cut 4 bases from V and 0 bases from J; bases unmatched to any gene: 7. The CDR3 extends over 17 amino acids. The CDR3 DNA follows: TGTGCCAGCAGCTTAGGGACAGTAGACTCCTATAATTCACCCCTCCACTTT. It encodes CASSLGTVDSYNSPLHF.

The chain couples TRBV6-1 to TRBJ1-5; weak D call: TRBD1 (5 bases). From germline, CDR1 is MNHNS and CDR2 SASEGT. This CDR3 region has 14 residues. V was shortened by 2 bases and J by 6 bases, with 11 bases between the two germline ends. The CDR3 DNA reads TGTGCCAGCAGTGAATGGGGGGAGGTTCAGCCCCAGCATTTT. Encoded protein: CASSEWGEVQPQHF.

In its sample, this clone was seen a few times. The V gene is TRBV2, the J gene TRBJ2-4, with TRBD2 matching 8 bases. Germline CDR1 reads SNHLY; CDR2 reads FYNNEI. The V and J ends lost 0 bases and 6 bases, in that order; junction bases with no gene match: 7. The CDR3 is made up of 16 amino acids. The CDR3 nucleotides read TGTGCCAGCAGTGAAGCGTGGGGGACTAGGGGAAACATTCAGTACTTC. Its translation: CASSEAWGTRGNIQYF.

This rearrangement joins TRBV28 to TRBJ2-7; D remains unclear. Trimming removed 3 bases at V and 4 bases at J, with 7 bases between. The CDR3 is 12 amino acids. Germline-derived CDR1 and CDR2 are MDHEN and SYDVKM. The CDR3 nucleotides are TGTGCCAGCAGTTTCTCCGGTTACGAGCAGTACTTC. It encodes CASSFSGYEQYF.

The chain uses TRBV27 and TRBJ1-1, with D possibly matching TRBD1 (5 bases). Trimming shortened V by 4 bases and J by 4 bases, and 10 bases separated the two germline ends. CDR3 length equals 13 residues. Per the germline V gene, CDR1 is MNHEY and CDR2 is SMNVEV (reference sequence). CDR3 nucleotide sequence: TGTGCCAGCAGTTGGGGGGGGAGCACTGAAGCTTTCTTT. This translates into CASSWGGSTEAFF.

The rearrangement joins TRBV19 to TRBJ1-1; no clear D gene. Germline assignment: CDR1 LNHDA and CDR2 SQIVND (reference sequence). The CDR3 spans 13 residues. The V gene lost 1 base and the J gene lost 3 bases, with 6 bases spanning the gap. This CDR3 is CASSIGSYTEAFF. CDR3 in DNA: TGTGCCAGTAGTATAGGGAGCTACACTGAAGCTTTCTTT.